The 8 T cell receptor beta chains below all came from one sample that was sequenced in a study of CD8 T cells in ankylosing spondylitis. TCRdb fed the 5' RACE reads into MiXCR, producing one record per CDR3 protein. The sample consists of around 150,000 distinct CDR3 sequences, about a third of them appearing once. The sequencing sample was made of synovial fluid, either unsorted or a sorted T cell fraction (not recorded which). All receptors come from a male donor with ankylosing spondylitis.

V is TRBV5-1 and J is TRBJ1-5; no reliable D call. The CDR3 contains 15 residues. Germline lookup yields CDR1 SGHRS and CDR2 YFSETQ. Trimming pared 0 bases from V and 0 bases from J, leaving 7 bases between. The chain's CDR3 is CASSLEGISNQPQHF. DNA for the CDR3: TGCGCCAGCAGCTTGGAAGGAATTAGCAATCAGCCCCAGCATTTT.

This clonotype was counted many times. V gene TRBV20-1 combines with J gene TRBJ1-5; 7 nucleotides match TRBD1. Per germline, CDR1 DFQATT and CDR2 SNEGSKA (reference sequence). CDR3 length equals 14 residues. V trimming: 1 base; J trimming: 9 bases; junction bases outside the gene matches: 9. This CDR3 reads CSARAGDSGGPQHF. CDR3 sequence (DNA): TGCAGTGCTAGAGCCGGGGACAGCGGGGGGCCCCAGCATTTT.

This clonotype was observed a few times. The rearrangement uses TRBV10-3 and TRBJ1-2; a weak D match, TRBD1 (5 bases). The V end lost 0 bases, the J end lost 7 bases, and 9 bases lay between the germline ends. The CDR3 spans 13 residues. Germline values: CDR1 ENHRY, CDR2 SYGVKD. The CDR3 DNA follows: TGTGCCATCAGTGAGTCGCAAGGGGCTGGCTACACCTTC. Amino acids: CAISESQGAGYTF.

The rearrangement uses TRBV7-9 and TRBJ1-2, with D possibly being TRBD1 (6 bases). The CDR3 is 14 amino acids. V was trimmed by 5 bases and J by 7 bases, leaving 17 bases between them. Germline V gene data show CDR1 as SEHNR and CDR2 as FQNEAQ (reference sequence). The CDR3 spells CASSTDRLSGGYTF. DNA for the CDR3: TGTGCCAGCAGCACCGACAGGCTGTCGGGTGGCTACACCTTC.

This chain joins TRBV29-1 and TRBJ1-1; D unclear. Germline CDR1 is SQVTM and CDR2 is ANQGSEA. The CDR3 extends over 12 amino acids. The germline V and J ends were trimmed by 4 bases and 4 bases, with 10 bases remaining between them. The CDR3 nucleotides read TGCAGCGTTGGTGAATGGGGCACTGAAGCTTTCTTT. Translation: CSVGEWGTEAFF.

In this sample, this clonotype turned up a few times. Because the CDR3's place on the DNA is in doubt, the DNA is left out and the CDR3 is given as listed by TCRdb. The rearrangement links TRBV12-3 or TRBV12-4 to TRBJ1-1. Counting both end residues, the CDR3 totals 15 amino acids. This CDR3 is CASSTSVAVNTEAFF.

V gene TRBV15 combines with J gene TRBJ2-7, with D tentatively TRBD1 or TRBD2 (5 bases each). The CDR3 length is 14 residues. With 1 base removed from V and 2 bases from J, the gap between germline ends came to 9 bases. Germline CDR1 is LNHNV and CDR2 is YYDKDF (reference sequence). CDR3: CATSRGGIAYEQYF. CDR3 nucleotide sequence: TGTGCCACCAGCAGAGGGGGGATAGCCTACGAGCAGTACTTC. Full variable domain (outside the CDR3, taken from reference TRBV15 and TRBJ2-7): DAMVIQNPRYQVTQFGKPVTLSCSQTLNHNVMYWYQQKSSQAPKLLFHYYDKDFNNEADTPDNFQSRRPNTSFCFLDIRSPGLGDTAMYLCATSRGGIAYEQYFGPGTRLTVT.

The CDR3 DNA reads TGTGCCAGCAGTAGTGACAGGGATGAAAAACTGTTTTTT. Encoded protein: CASSSDRDEKLFF. The chain is built from TRBV12-3 or TRBV12-4 and TRBJ1-4; 7 nucleotides line up with TRBD1. The V and J ends lost 5 bases and 6 bases, in that order; junction bases with no gene match: 3. The CDR3 contains 13 residues.